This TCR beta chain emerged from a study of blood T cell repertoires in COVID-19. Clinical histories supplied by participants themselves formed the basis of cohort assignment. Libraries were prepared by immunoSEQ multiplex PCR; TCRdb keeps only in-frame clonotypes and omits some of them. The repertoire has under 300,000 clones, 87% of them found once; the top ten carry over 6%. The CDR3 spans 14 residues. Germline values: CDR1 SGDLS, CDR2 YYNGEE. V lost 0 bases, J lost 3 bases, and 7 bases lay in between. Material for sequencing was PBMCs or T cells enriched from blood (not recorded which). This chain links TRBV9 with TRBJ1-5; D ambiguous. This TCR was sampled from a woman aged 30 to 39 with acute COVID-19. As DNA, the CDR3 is TGTGCCAGCAGCGTAGGAACAGCCAATCAGCCCCAGCATTTT. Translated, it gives CASSVGTANQPQHF.